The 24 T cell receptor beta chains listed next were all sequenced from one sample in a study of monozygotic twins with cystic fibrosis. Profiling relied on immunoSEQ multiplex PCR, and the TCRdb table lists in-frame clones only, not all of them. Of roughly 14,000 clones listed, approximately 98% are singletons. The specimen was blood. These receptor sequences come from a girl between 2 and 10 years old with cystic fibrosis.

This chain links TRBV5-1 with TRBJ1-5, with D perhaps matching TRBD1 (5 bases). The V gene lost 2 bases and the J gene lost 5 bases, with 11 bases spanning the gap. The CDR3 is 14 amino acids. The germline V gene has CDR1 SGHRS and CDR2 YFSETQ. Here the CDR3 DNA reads TGCGCCAGCAGCTTAAGGACGGGGGATCAGCCCCAGCATTTT. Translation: CASSLRTGDQPQHF.

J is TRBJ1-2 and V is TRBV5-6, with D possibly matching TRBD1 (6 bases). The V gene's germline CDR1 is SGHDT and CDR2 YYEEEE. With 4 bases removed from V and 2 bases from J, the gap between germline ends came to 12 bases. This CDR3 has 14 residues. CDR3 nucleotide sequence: TGTGCCAGCAGCGAGGGGGACGGGAACTATGGCTACACCTTC. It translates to CASSEGDGNYGYTF.

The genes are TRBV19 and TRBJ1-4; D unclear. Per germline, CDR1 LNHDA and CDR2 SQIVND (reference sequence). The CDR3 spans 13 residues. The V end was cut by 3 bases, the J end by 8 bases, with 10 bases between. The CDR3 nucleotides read TGTGCCAGTAGTATTATTGGGTCCGAAAAACTGTTTTTT. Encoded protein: CASSIIGSEKLFF. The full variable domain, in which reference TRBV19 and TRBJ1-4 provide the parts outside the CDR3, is DGGITQSPKYLFRKEGQNVTLSCEQNLNHDAMYWYRQDPGQGLRLIYYSQIVNDFQKGDIAEGYSVSREKKESFPLTVTSAQKNPTAFYLCASSIIGSEKLFFGSGTQLSVL.

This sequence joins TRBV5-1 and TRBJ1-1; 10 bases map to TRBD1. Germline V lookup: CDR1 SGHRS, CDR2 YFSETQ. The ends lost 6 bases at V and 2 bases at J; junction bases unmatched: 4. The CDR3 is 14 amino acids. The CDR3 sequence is CASTRTGGNTEAFF. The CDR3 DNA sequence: TGCGCCAGCACCCGGACAGGGGGTAACACTGAAGCTTTCTTT.

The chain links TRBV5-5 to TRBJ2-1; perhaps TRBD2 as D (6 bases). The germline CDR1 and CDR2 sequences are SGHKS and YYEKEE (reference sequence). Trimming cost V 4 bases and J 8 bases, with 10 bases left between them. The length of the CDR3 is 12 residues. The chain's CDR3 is CASSPPGDEQFF. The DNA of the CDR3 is TGTGCCAGCAGCCCCCCGGGGGATGAGCAGTTCTTC.

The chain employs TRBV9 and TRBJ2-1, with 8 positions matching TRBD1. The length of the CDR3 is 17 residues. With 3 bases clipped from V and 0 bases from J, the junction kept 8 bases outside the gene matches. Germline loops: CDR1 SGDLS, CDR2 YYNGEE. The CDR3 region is CASSALGTGRSYNEQFF. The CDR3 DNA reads TGTGCCAGCAGCGCACTAGGGACAGGACGCTCCTACAATGAGCAGTTCTTC.

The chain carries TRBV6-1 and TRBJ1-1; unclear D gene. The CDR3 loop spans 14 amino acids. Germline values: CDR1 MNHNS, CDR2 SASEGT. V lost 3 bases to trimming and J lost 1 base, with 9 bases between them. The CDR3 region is CASSELSGNTEAFF. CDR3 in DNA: TGTGCCAGCAGTGAGTTAAGTGGGAACACTGAAGCTTTCTTT.

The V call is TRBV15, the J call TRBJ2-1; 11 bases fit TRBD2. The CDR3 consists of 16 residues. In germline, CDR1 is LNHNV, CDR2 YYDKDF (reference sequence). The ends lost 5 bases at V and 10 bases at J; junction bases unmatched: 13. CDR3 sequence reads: CATSVRLAGYDGEQFF. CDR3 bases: TGTGCCACCAGCGTCCGACTAGCGGGGTATGATGGAGAGCAGTTCTTC. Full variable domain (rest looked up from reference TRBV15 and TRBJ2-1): DAMVIQNPRYQVTQFGKPVTLSCSQTLNHNVMYWYQQKSSQAPKLLFHYYDKDFNNEADTPDNFQSRRPNTSFCFLDIRSPGLGDTAMYLCATSVRLAGYDGEQFFGPGTRLTVL.

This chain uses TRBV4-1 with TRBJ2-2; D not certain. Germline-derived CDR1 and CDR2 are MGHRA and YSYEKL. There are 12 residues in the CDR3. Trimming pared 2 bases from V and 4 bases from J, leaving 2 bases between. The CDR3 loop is CASSQSTGELFF. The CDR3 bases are TGCGCCAGCAGCCAATCCACCGGGGAGCTGTTTTTT.

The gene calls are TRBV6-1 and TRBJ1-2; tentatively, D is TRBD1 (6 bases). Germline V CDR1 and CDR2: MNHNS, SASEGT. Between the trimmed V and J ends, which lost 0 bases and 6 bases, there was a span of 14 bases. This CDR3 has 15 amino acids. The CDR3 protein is CASSEAPGRGNGYTF. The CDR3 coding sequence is TGTGCCAGCAGTGAAGCGCCCGGCAGGGGAAATGGCTACACCTTC.

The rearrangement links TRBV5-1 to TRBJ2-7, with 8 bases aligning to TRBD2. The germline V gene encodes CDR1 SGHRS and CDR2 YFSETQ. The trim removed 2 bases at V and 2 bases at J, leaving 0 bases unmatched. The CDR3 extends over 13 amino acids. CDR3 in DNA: TGCGCCAGCAGCTTCGGGAGGGCCTACGAGCAGTACTTC. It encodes CASSFGRAYEQYF.

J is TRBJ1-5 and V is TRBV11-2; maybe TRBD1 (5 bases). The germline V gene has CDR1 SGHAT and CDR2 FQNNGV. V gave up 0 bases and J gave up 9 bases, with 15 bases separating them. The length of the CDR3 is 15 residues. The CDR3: CASSLDPVSGRPQHF. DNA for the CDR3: TGTGCCAGCAGCTTAGACCCGGTTTCAGGGAGGCCCCAGCATTTT.

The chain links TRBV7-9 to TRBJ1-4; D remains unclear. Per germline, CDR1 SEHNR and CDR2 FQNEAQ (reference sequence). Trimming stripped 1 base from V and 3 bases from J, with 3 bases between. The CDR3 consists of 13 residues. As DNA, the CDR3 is TGTGCCAGCAGCTTAGGATCTAATGAAAAACTGTTTTTT. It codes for CASSLGSNEKLFF.

The CDR3 nucleotides are TGTGCCAGCGGAATCGGACAGAACACCGGGGAGCTGTTTTTT. This translates into CASGIGQNTGELFF. This rearrangement joins TRBV25-1 to TRBJ2-2; D might be TRBD1 (5 bases). CDR1 is MGHDK and CDR2 is SYGVNS in the germline V gene. V was shortened by 8 bases and J by 1 base, with 11 bases between the two germline ends. This CDR3 spans 14 amino acids.

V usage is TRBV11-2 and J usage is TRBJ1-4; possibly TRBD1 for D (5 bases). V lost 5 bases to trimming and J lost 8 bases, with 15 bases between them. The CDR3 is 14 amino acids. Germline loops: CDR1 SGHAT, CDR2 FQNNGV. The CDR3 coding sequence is TGTGCCAGCAGCCTAAACGGGGGATTCGAAAAACTGTTTTTT. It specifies CASSLNGGFEKLFF. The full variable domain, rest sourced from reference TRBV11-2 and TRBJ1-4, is EAGVAQSPRYKIIEKRQSVAFWCNPISGHATLYWYQQILGQGPKLLIQFQNNGVVDDSQLPKDRFSAERLKGVDSTLKIQPAKLEDSAVYLCASSLNGGFEKLFFGSGTQLSVL.

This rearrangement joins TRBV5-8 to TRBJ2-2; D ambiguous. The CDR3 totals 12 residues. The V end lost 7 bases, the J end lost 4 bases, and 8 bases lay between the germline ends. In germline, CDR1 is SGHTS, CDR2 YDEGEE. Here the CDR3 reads CASPRSTGELFF. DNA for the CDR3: TGTGCCAGCCCTAGGAGCACCGGGGAGCTGTTTTTT.

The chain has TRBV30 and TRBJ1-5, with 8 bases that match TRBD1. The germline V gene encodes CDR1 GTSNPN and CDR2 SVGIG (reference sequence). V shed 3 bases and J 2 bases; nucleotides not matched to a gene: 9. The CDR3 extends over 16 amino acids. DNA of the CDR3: TGTGCCTGGAGCGGACAGGGACAGTTCGGCAATCAGCCCCAGCATTTT. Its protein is CAWSGQGQFGNQPQHF.

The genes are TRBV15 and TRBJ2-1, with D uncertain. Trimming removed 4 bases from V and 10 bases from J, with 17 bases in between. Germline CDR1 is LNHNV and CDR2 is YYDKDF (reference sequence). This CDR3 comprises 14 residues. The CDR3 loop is CATSTTTTPGEQFF. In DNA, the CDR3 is TGTGCCACCAGCACTACTACGACCCCCGGGGAGCAGTTCTTC.

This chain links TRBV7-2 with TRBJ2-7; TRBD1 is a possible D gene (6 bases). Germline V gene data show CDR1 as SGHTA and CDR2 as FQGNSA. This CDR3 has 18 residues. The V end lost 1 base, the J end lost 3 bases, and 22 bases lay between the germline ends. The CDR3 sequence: CASSLGGRVDRTRYEQYF. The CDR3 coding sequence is TGTGCCAGCAGCTTAGGGGGGCGGGTCGACAGGACCCGCTACGAGCAGTACTTC.

CDR3 sequence reads: CASSFGGPSYEQYF. Here the CDR3 DNA reads TGTGCCAGCAGTTTTGGGGGACCCTCCTACGAGCAGTACTTC. The chain uses TRBV27 and TRBJ2-7; D may be TRBD1 or TRBD2 (5 bases each). Germline V gene sequence: CDR1 MNHEY, CDR2 SMNVEV (reference sequence). The CDR3 consists of 14 residues. Trimming took 3 bases from V and 0 from J, leaving 9 bases between them.

CDR3 nucleotide sequence: TGCAGCGCCCAACCTGGATGGGGGATGAACACTGAAGCTTTCTTT. As protein: CSAQPGWGMNTEAFF. The V gene is TRBV29-1, the J gene TRBJ1-1, with a weak D call TRBD1 (5 bases). Trimming stripped 7 bases from V and 0 bases from J, with 18 bases between. The germline gives CDR1 SQVTM, CDR2 ANQGSEA. The CDR3 totals 15 residues. Looking up the rest from reference TRBV29-1 and TRBJ1-1 gives the full variable domain: SAVISQKPSRDICQRGTSLTIQCQVDSQVTMMFWYRQQPGQSLTLIATANQGSEATYESGFVIDKFPISRPNLTFSTLTVSNMSPEDSSIYLCSAQPGWGMNTEAFFGQGTRLTVV.

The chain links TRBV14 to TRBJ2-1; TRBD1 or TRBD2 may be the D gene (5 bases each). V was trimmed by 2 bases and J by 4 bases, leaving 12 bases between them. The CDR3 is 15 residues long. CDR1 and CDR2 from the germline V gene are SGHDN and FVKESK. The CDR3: CASSQLHRRYNEQFF. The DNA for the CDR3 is TGTGCCAGCAGCCAACTGCACAGGAGGTACAATGAGCAGTTCTTC.

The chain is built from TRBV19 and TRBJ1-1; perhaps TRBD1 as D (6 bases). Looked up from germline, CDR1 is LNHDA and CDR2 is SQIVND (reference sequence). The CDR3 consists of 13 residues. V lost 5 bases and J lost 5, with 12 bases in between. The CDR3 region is CASSDRWRTEAFF. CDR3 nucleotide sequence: TGTGCCAGTAGTGACAGGTGGCGGACTGAAGCTTTCTTT.

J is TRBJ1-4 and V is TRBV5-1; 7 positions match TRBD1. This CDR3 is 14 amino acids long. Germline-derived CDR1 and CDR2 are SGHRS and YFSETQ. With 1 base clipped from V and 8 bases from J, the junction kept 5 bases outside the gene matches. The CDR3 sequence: CASSLTGAGEKLFF. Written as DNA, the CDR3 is TGCGCCAGCAGCTTGACAGGGGCTGGCGAAAAACTGTTTTTT.